This paragraph covers one T cell receptor beta chain sequence. Its matching antigen is unknown. This CDR3 has 15 amino acids. Germline V gene lookup returns CDR1 KGHSY and CDR2 FQNENV. V dropped 0 bases and J dropped 1 base, with 9 bases sitting between them. Samples were taken several times over chemoradiotherapy. This sample is part of a study of chemoradiotherapy in HPV16-positive cancers. At the level of the study: Candidate HPV-specific clones and shared TCR motifs came from a couple of HPV16-positive patients. General study findings and limits: Candidate HPV-specific clones and E7-related TCR motifs grew in tumor during treatment. The functional HPV-specific definition rests on just a couple of HPV16-positive patients.

Measured with immunoSEQ multiplex PCR; TCRdb has only the in-frame clones, and not every one. The sample includes some 5,100 clones, approximately 90% of them seen just once. The chain has TRBV16 and TRBJ1-1, with no clear D. The sequence was obtained from a human donor with HPV-associated anogenital cancer. The material sequenced was tumor tissue, taken from a patient who underwent chemoradiotherapy. CDR3 residues: CASSQSVAGNTEAFF. Here the CDR3 DNA reads TGTGCCAGCAGCCAATCGGTAGCCGGGAACACTGAAGCTTTCTTT.